The 3 T cell receptor beta chains below come from one sample, sequenced in a study of T cells after posttransplantation cyclophosphamide. Profiling relied on immunoSEQ multiplex PCR, and the TCRdb table lists in-frame clones only, not all of them. The data contain a few hundred clones, 52% of them singletons. A marrow graft followed busulfan-fludarabine conditioning, with cyclophosphamide on days +3 and +4. The material sequenced was CD8+ T cells sorted from blood, taken approximately 230 days after allogeneic stem cell transplant with posttransplant cyclophosphamide. The source is a female patient over 55 who received an allogeneic stem cell transplant from an unrelated donor, was CMV-positive, and had acute GVHD only. Some T cells may trace back to the graft donor.

The gene calls are TRBV27 and TRBJ2-7; TRBD1 is a possible D gene (6 bases). CDR3 length equals 16 residues. Trimming took 4 bases from V and 1 from J, leaving 17 bases between them. Germline assignment: CDR1 MNHEY and CDR2 SMNVEV (reference sequence). The CDR3, as DNA: TGTGCCAGCAGTTCCTTGTCACAGGGACGATCCTACGAGCAGTACTTC. Translated, it gives CASSSLSQGRSYEQYF.

This rearrangement joins TRBV2 to TRBJ2-5, with 7 bases identical to TRBD2. The ends lost 5 bases at V and 1 base at J; junction bases unmatched: 16. This CDR3 is 18 amino acids long. CDR1 is SNHLY and CDR2 is FYNNEI in the germline V gene. The CDR3 DNA is TGTGCCAGCAGTTACTATCTTGTTTGGGACTATATCCAAGAGACCCAGTACTTC. It specifies CASSYYLVWDYIQETQYF.

The chain joins TRBV28 to TRBJ1-2, with D maybe TRBD1 (6 bases). Trimming pared 4 bases from V and 2 bases from J, leaving 14 bases between. Per germline, CDR1 MDHEN and CDR2 SYDVKM. The CDR3 is 15 residues long. DNA for the CDR3: TGTGCCAGCAGTTCTTTGGGACAACTCAACTATGGCTACACCTTC. Protein: CASSSLGQLNYGYTF.